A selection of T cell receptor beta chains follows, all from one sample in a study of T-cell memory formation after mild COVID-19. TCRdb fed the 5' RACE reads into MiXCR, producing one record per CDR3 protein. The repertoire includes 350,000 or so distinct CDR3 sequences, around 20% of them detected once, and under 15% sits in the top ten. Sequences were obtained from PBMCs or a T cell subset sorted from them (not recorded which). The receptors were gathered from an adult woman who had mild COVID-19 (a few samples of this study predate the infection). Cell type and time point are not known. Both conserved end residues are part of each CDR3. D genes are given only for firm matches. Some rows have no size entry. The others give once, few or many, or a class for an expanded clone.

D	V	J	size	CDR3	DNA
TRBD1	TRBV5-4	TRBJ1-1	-	CASSSRDREAFF	TGTGCCAGCAGCTCCCGGGACAGGGAAGCTTTCTTT
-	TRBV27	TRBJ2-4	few	CASREWGIQYF	TGTGCCAGCAGGGAGTGGGGCATTCAGTACTTC
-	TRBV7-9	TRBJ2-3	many	CASSSGSSTDTQYF	TGTGCCAGCAGCTCCGGTTCTAGCACAGATACGCAGTATTTT
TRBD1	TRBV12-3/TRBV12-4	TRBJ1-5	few	CASSIDRAWGPQHF	TGTGCCAGCAGTATCGACAGGGCGTGGGGGCCCCAGCATTTT
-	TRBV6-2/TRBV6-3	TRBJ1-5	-	CASSYSGSLNQPQHF	TGTGCCAGCAGTTACTCGGGCAGTCTCAATCAGCCCCAGCATTTT
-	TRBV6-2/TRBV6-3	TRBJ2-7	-	CASTPGVGRSSYEQYF	TGTGCCAGCACCCCAGGGGTGGGCCGAAGCTCCTACGAGCAGTACTTC
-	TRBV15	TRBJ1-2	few	CATSREEFGQRYYGYTF	TGTGCCACCAGCAGAGAAGAATTCGGACAGCGTTACTATGGCTACACCTTC
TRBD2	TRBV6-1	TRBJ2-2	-	CASSPWGGGTGELFF	TGTGCCAGCAGTCCCTGGGGGGGTGGCACCGGGGAGCTGTTTTTT
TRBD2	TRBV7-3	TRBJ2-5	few	CASSSLAGDETQYF	TGTGCCAGCAGCTCCCTAGCGGGAGACGAGACCCAGTACTTC
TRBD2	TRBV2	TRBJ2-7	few	CASSGKAGGGEQYF	TGTGCCAGCAGTGGTAAAGCGGGAGGAGGAGAGCAGTACTTC
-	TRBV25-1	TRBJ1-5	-	CASRRKALGNSNQPQHF	TGTGCCAGCAGACGAAAAGCCCTGGGGAATAGCAATCAGCCCCAGCATTTT
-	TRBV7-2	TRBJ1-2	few	CASSPQGGNGNYGYTF	TGTGCCAGCAGCCCCCAAGGGGGGAACGGAAACTATGGCTACACCTTC
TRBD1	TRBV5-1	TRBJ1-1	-	CASNRDRGRTEAFF	TGCGCCAGCAACCGGGACAGGGGGAGGACTGAAGCTTTCTTT
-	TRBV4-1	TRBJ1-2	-	CASSQSSGTEYGYTF	TGCGCCAGCAGCCAATCGTCCGGGACGGAATATGGCTACACCTTC
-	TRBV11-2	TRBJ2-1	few	CASSLDLWGGNVNEQFF	TGTGCCAGCAGCTTAGATCTTTGGGGGGGCAATGTTAATGAGCAGTTCTTC
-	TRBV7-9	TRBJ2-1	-	CASSLMGINEQFF	TGTGCCAGCAGCTTAATGGGGATCAATGAGCAGTTCTTC
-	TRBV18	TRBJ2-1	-	CASSLQGTRPEFF	TGTGCCAGCTCACTCCAGGGGACGAGGCCCGAGTTCTTC
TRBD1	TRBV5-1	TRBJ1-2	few	CASSSNRGYGYTF	TGCGCCAGCAGCTCAAACAGGGGTTACGGCTACACCTTC
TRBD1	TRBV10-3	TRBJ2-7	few	CAISAKDRGYEQYF	TGTGCCATCAGTGCGAAGGACAGGGGCTACGAGCAGTACTTC
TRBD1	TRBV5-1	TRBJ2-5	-	CASSLEQGAWGETQYF	TGCGCCAGCAGCTTGGAGCAGGGGGCTTGGGGAGAGACCCAGTACTTC
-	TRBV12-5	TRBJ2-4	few	CASGLVYGSTVTKNIQYF	TGTGCTAGTGGTTTGGTCTATGGCTCGACAGTGACTAAAAACATTCAGTACTTC
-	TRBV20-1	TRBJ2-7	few	CSVPDPTHYEQYF	TGCAGTGTTCCAGACCCTACCCACTACGAGCAGTACTTC
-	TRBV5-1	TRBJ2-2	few	CASSLGAPTGELFF	TGCGCCAGCAGCTTGGGGGCCCCTACCGGGGAGCTGTTTTTT
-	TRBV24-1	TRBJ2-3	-	CATSDFTGSTDTQYF	TGTGCCACCAGTGATTTTACAGGTAGCACAGATACGCAGTATTTT
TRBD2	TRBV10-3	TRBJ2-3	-	CAIGAGGPYDTQYF	TGTGCCATCGGGGCGGGGGGCCCGTACGATACGCAGTATTTT
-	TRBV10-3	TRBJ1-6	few	CAIRDGDSPLHF	TGTGCCATCAGGGACGGGGATTCACCCCTCCACTTT
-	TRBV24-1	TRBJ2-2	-	CATSDRRQFWNTGELFF	TGTGCCACCAGTGATCGTCGACAGTTTTGGAACACCGGGGAGCTGTTTTTT
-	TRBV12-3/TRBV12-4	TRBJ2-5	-	CAISLVRLKQETQYF	TGTGCCATCTCTCTGGTTCGGTTAAAACAAGAGACCCAGTACTTC
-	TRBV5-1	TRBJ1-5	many	CASSFLDSNQPQHF	TGCGCCAGCAGCTTTCTAGATAGCAATCAGCCCCAGCATTTT
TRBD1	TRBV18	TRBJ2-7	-	CASSPTTGTVTGQYF	TGTGCCAGCTCACCTACGACCGGGACAGTCACTGGGCAGTACTTC
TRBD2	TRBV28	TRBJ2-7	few	CASSLLTSGALEQYF	TGTGCCAGCAGTTTATTAACTAGCGGGGCCTTGGAGCAGTACTTC
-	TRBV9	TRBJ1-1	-	CASSGKGTLHTEAFF	TGTGCCAGCAGCGGGAAGGGCACTCTGCACACTGAAGCTTTCTTT
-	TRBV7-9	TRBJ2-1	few	CASSFTQGEQFF	TGTGCCAGCAGCTTCACGCAGGGAGAGCAGTTCTTC
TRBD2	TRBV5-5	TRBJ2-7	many	CASSLATSGTYEQYF	TGTGCCAGCAGCTTGGCGACTAGCGGAACCTACGAGCAGTACTTC
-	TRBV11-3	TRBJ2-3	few	CASSNGYTDTQYF	TGTGCCAGCAGCAACGGGTACACAGATACGCAGTATTTT
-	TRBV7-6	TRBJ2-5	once	CASSLVRRGETQYF	TGTGCCAGCAGCCTCGTGAGGCGAGGGGAGACCCAGTACTTC
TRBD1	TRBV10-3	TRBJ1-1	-	CAITAQGARTNTEAFF	TGTGCCATCACTGCCCAGGGGGCGAGGACGAACACTGAAGCTTTCTTT
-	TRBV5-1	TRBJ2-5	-	CASSLEVRQETQYF	TGCGCCAGCAGCTTGGAGGTCCGACAAGAGACCCAGTACTTC
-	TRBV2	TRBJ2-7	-	CASSELVVGASYEQYF	TGTGCCAGCAGTGAATTAGTTGTGGGAGCTTCCTACGAGCAGTACTTC
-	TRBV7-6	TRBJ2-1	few	CASSFRGLSYNEQFF	TGTGCCAGCAGCTTTCGGGGCCTCTCCTACAATGAGCAGTTCTTC
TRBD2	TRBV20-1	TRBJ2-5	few	CSAPTTSGAQETQYF	TGCAGTGCCCCTACGACTAGCGGAGCCCAAGAGACCCAGTACTTC
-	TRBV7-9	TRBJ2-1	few	CASRIGSAGLINEQFF	TGTGCCAGCAGAATAGGCAGCGCCGGACTTATCAATGAGCAGTTCTTC